This TCR beta chain is from a study of blood T cell repertoires in COVID-19. At the level of the study: T cells, B-cell-depleted T cells, or PBMCs provided the cDNA or gDNA that served as material.

The germline V and J ends were trimmed by 5 bases and 7 bases, with 11 bases remaining between them. The CDR3 spans 12 residues. Looked up from germline, CDR1 is SGHAT and CDR2 is FQNNGV. In the original processing: Estimation of nucleated cell counts relied on the amplification of reference gene primers. The data were produced by immunoSEQ multiplex PCR, yet TCRdb's version contains in-frame clones alone and is incomplete. Clone size and the V and J calls come from that table; the DNA yielded D and trimming. The sample has tens of thousands of clones, around 80% seen once. The sequencing input was peripheral blood. This sequence joins TRBV11-2 and TRBJ1-2, with a tentative D call TRBD1 (5 bases). This receptor was taken from a human donor in a cohort sampled during active COVID-19. In nucleotides, the CDR3 is TGTGCCAGCAGCCCCGGGGGTAGTGGCTACACCTTC. This gives the protein CASSPGGSGYTF.